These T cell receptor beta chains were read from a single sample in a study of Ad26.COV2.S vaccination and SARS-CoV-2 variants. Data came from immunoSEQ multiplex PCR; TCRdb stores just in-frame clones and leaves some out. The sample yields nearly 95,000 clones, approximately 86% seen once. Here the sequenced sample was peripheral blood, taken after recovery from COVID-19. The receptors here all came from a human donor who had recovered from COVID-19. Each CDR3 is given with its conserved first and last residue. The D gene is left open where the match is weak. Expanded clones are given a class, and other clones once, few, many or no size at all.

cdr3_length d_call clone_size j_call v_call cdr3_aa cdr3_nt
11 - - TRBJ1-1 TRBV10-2 CASSPNTEAFF TGCGCCAGCAGTCCGAACACTGAAGCTTTCTTT
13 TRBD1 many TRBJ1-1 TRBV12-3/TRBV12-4 CASRGTGGTEAFF TGTGCCAGCAGGGGGACAGGGGGAACTGAAGCTTTCTTT
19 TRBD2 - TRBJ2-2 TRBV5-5 CASSLVGLAGGANTGELFF TGTGCCAGCAGCTTGGTAGGACTAGCGGGAGGGGCGAACACCGGGGAGCTGTTTTTT
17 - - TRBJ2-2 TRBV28 CASSLVLASPNTGELFF TGTGCCAGCAGTTTGGTTCTAGCGAGCCCTAACACCGGGGAGCTGTTTTTT
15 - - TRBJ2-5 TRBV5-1 CASSFEKGRGETQYF TGCGCCAGCAGCTTTGAAAAGGGGCGCGGTGAGACCCAGTACTTC
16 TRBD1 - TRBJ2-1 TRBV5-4 CASTPAGDRGSYEQFF TGTGCCAGCACCCCGGCGGGGGACAGGGGGTCCTATGAGCAGTTCTTC
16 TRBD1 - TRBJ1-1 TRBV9 CASSVHRTGVNTEAFF TGTGCCAGCAGCGTGCACCGAACAGGGGTTAACACTGAAGCTTTCTTT
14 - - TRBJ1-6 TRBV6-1 CASSEGFRESPLHF TGTGCCAGCAGTGAAGGTTTCAGGGAATCACCCCTCCACTTT
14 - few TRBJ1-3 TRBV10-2 CASASRIAGNTIYF TGCGCCAGTGCTTCGCGGATCGCTGGAAACACCATATATTTT
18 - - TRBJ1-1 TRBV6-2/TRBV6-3 CASSYFIGGSYLNTEAFF TGTGCCAGCAGTTACTTTATTGGGGGTAGTTACTTGAACACTGAAGCTTTCTTT
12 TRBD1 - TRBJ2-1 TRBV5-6 CASSLEGTGMLF TGTGCCAGCAGCTTGGAGGGGACAGGGATGCTCTTC
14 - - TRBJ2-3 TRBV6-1 CASSEASAHHTQYF TGTGCCAGCAGTGAAGCGAGTGCCCATCATACGCAGTATTTT
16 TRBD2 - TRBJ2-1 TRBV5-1 CASSHLSGSSYNEQFF TGCGCCAGCAGTCACCTTAGCGGGAGCTCCTACAATGAGCAGTTCTTC
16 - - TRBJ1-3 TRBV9 CASTPTPFSSGNTIYF TGTGCCAGCACTCCTACCCCGTTCAGCTCTGGAAACACCATATATTTT
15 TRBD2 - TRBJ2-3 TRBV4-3 CASSQEGGRTDTQYF TGCGCCAGCAGCCAAGAAGGCGGGAGGACAGATACGCAGTATTTT
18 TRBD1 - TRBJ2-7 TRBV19 CASSPSWAMGQGSYEQYF TGTGCCAGTAGTCCCTCTTGGGCCATGGGACAGGGATCCTACGAGCAGTACTTC
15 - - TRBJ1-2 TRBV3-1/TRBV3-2 CASSQDTRLNYGYTF TGTGCCAGCAGCCAAGATACCCGCCTTAACTATGGCTACACCTTC
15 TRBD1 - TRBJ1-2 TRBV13 CASSARQGLGYGYTF TGTGCCAGCAGCGCGAGACAGGGTTTAGGCTATGGCTACACCTTC
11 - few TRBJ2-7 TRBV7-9 CASSPLSEQYF TGTGCCAGCAGCCCCTTAAGCGAGCAGTACTTC
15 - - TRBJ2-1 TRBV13 CASSHSGLITNEQFF TGTGCCAGCAGCCACAGCGGGTTGATCACCAATGAGCAGTTCTTC